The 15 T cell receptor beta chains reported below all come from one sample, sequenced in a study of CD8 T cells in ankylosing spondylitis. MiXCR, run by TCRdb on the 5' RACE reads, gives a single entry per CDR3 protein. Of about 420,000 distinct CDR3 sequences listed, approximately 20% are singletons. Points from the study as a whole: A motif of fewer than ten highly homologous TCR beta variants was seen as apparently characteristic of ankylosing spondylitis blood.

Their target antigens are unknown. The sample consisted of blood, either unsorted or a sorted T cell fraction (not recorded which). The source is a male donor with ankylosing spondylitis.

CDR3 amino acids: CSARPRAGETQYF. The CDR3 DNA is TGCAGTGCTAGACCCCGGGCGGGAGAGACCCAGTACTTC. The V and J genes are TRBV20-1 and TRBJ2-5; D might be TRBD2 (5 bases). Germline V gives CDR1 DFQATT, CDR2 SNEGSKA (reference sequence). The CDR3 runs 13 residues. Trimming took 2 bases from V and 4 from J, leaving 11 bases between them.

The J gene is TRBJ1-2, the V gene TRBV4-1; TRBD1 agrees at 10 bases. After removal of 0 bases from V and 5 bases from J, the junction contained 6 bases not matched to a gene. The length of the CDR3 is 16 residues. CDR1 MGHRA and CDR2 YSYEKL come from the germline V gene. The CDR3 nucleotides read TGCGCCAGCAGCCAAGATGGACAGGGGGGCCCATATGGCTACACCTTC. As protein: CASSQDGQGGPYGYTF.

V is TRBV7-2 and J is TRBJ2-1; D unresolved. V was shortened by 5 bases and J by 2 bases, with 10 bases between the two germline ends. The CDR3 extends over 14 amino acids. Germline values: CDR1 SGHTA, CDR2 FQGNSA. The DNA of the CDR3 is TGTGCCAGCAGCCTTAGCCCTCCCTACAATGAGCAGTTCTTC. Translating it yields CASSLSPPYNEQFF.

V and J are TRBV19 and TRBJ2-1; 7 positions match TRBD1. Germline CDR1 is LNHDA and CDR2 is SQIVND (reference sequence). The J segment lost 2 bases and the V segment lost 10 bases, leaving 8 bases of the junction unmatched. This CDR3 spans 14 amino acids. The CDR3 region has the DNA TGTGCCACTAAGGGACAGTCTACCTACAATGAGCAGTTCTTC. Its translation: CATKGQSTYNEQFF.

The CDR3 bases are TGCGCCAGCAGTGAAGGTCTAGGTGCAGATACGCAGTATTTT. Translation gives CASSEGLGADTQYF. The chain is built from TRBV10-1 and TRBJ2-3, with D unresolved. Trimming cost V 3 bases and J 4 bases, with 11 bases left between them. The CDR3 spans 14 residues. CDR1 WNHNN and CDR2 SYGVQD come from the germline V gene (reference sequence).

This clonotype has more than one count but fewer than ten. CDR3 residues: CASSQDSLTSGRTDTQYF. DNA for the CDR3: TGCGCCAGCAGCCAAGATTCCCTGACTAGCGGGAGAACAGATACGCAGTATTTT. The chain combines TRBV4-1 with TRBJ2-3, with 12 bases identical to TRBD2. The CDR3 spans 18 residues. V lost 0 bases, J lost 3 bases, and 7 bases stayed unmatched. Germline CDR1 reads MGHRA; CDR2 reads YSYEKL.

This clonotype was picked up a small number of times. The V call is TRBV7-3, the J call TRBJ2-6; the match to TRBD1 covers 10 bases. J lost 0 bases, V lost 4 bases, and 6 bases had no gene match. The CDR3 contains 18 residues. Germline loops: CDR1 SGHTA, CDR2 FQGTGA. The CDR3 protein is CASSSRDRGLSGANVLTF. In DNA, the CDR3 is TGTGCCAGCAGCTCCCGGGACAGGGGTCTCTCTGGGGCCAACGTCCTGACTTTC.

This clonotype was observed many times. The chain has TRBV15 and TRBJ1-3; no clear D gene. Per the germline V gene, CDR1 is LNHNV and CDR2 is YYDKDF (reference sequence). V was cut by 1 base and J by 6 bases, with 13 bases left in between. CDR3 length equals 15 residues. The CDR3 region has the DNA TGTGCCACCAGCAGAGCCATGAGGAGGGAAAACACCATATATTTT. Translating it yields CATSRAMRRENTIYF. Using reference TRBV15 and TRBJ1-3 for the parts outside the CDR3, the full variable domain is DAMVIQNPRYQVTQFGKPVTLSCSQTLNHNVMYWYQQKSSQAPKLLFHYYDKDFNNEADTPDNFQSRRPNTSFCFLDIRSPGLGDTAMYLCATSRAMRRENTIYFGEGSWLTVV.

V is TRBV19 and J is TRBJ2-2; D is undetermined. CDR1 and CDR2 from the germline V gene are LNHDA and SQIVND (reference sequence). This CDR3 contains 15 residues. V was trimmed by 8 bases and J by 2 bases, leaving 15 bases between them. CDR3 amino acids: CASGKGTANTGELFF. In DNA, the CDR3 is TGTGCCAGTGGGAAGGGCACAGCTAACACCGGGGAGCTGTTTTTT.

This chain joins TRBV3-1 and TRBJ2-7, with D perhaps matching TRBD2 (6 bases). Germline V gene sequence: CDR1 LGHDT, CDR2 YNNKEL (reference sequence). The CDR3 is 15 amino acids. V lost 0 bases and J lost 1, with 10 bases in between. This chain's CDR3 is CASSQEAAGSYEQYF. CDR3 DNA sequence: TGTGCCAGCAGCCAAGAGGCCGCGGGGTCCTACGAGCAGTACTTC.

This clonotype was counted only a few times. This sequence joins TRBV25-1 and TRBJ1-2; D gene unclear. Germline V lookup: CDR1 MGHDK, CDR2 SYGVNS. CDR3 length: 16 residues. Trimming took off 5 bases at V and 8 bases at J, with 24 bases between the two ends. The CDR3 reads CASSPPDSTSREGYTF. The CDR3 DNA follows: TGTGCCAGCAGTCCTCCGGACTCCACCTCCCGAGAAGGCTACACCTTC.

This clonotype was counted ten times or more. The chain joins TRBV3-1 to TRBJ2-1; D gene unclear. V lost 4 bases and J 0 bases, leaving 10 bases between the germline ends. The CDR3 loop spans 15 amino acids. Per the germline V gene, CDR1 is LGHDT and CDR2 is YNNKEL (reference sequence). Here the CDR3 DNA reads TGTGCCAGCAGCCGAGGAGCTATCTCCTACAATGAGCAGTTCTTC. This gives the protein CASSRGAISYNEQFF.

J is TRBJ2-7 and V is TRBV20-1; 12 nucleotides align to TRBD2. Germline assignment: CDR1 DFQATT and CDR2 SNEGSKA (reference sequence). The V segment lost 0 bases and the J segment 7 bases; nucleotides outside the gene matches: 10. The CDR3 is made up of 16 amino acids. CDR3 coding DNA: TGCAGTGCTAGAGACCCGACTAGCGGGAGTTCCGGGGAGCAGTACTTC. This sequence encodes CSARDPTSGSSGEQYF.

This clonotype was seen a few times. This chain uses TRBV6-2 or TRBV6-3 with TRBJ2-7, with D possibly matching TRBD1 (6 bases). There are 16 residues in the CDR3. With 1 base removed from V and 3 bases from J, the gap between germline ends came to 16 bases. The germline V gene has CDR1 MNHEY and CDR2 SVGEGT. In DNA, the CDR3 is TGTGCCAGCAGTTACTGGCTCCAGAGGGGGATCTACGAGCAGTACTTC. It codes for CASSYWLQRGIYEQYF.

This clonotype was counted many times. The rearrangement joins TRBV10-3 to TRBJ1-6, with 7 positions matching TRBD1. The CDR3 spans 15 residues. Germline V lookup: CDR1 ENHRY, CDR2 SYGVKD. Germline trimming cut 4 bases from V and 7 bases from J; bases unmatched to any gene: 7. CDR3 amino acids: CAISGQGQDNSPLHF. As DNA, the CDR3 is TGTGCCATCAGTGGTCAAGGACAGGACAATTCACCCCTCCACTTT.